The 2 T cell receptor beta chains given below trace back to one sample, sequenced in a study of T cell changes during pregnancy in multiple sclerosis. Clones were sequenced by immunoSEQ multiplex PCR, and TCRdb holds only the in-frame ones, with some missing. In the table there are about 120,000 clones, approximately 93% of which are singletons. Sequenced material: peripheral blood, taken before pregnancy. These TCRs come from a female donor with multiple sclerosis, enrolled in a pregnancy study.

The chain combines TRBV29-1 with TRBJ1-1; D is possibly TRBD1 (5 bases). The germline V gene encodes CDR1 SQVTM and CDR2 ANQGSEA. CDR3 length equals 12 residues. Trimming cost V 5 bases and J 4 bases, with 11 bases left between them. CDR3 residues: CSVRQSGTEAFF. The CDR3 region has the DNA TGCAGCGTTCGACAGTCGGGCACTGAAGCTTTCTTT.

The rearrangement uses TRBV10-1 and TRBJ2-5; 10 nucleotides align to TRBD2. CDR1 and CDR2 (germline): WNHNN, SYGVQD (reference sequence). The CDR3 sequence is 15 residues long. Trimming took 4 bases from V and 11 from J; bases not matched to a gene: 13. CDR3 sequence reads: CASSVGGTSVREQYF. The CDR3 DNA reads as TGCGCCAGCAGTGTCGGAGGGACTAGCGTTCGGGAGCAGTACTTC.